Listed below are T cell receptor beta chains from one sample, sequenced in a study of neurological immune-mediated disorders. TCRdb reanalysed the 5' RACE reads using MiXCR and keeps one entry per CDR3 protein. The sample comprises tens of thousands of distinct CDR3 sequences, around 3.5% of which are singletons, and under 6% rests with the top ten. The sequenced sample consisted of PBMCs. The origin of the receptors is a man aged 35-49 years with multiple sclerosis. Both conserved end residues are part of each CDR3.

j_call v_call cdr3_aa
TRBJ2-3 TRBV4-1 CASSQPRQGRADTQYF
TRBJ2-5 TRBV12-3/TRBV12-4 CASSPGQDATQYF
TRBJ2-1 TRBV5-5 CASSRTELSYNEQFF
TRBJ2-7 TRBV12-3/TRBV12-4 CASTLGMGVEQYF
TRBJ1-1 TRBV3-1 CASSQVGGLSTEAFF
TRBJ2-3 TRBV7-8 CASSLGRGLAGATDTQYF
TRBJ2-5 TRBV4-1 CASSPRLADQETQYF
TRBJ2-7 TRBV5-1 CASSWGDTGGEQYF
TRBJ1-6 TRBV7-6 CASRPQSSYNSPLNF
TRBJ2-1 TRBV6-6 CASSPYGTFSSYNEQFF
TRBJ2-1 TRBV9 CASSVSPGLAGFYEQFF
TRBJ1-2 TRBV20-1 CSGGSANYGYTF
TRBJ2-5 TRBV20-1 CSARDRRKRDLYF
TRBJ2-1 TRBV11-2 CASSLRLYNEQFF
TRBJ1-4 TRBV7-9 CASSTIPGKTNEKLFF
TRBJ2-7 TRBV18 CASSPPGGKDEQYF
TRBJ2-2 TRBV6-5 CASRGMAGYKFGELFF
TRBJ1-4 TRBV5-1 CASSLTGQTNEKLFF
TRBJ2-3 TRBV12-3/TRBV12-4 CASSRDVLTDTQYF
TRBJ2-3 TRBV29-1 CSVESWGFSDTQYF
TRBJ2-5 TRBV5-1 CASSFGRGQETQYF
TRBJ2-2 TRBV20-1 CSATRAQRGTGELFF
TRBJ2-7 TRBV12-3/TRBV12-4 CASSLISGSAYEQYF
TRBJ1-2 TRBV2 CASGGQGRDGYTF
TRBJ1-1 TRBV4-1 CASSHPRTEAFF
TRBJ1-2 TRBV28 CASSFPGQVRNYGYTF